The TCR beta chain under discussion was sequenced for a study of blood T cell repertoires in COVID-19. The repertoire was sequenced with immunoSEQ multiplex PCR; TCRdb's copy has only in-frame clones and lacks some. Here the sample spans 200,000 to 250,000 clones, roughly 87% being singletons. V was cut by 0 bases and J by 5 bases, with 11 bases left in between. The CDR3 contains 13 residues. Per germline, CDR1 GTSNPN and CDR2 SVGIG (reference sequence). V and J are TRBV30 and TRBJ2-7; possible D gene TRBD2, 5 bases. The TCR was taken from a man aged 40-50 years with active or convalescent COVID-19. The sequenced sample was peripheral blood. The CDR3 bases are TGTGCCTGGAGTGTACGGTCCGGGAACGAGCAGTACTTC. It yields the protein CAWSVRSGNEQYF.